These T cell receptor beta chains were read from a single sample in a study of OX40 agonist ivuxolimab in advanced cancers. Measured with immunoSEQ multiplex PCR; TCRdb has only the in-frame clones, and not every one. The sample lists approximately 59,000 clones, 81% occurring once. Sequences were derived from CD4+ or CD8+ T cells sorted from blood, sampled in a trial of the OX40 agonist ivuxolimab. The receptor set was obtained from an adult with an advanced solid tumor such as melanoma, head and neck, liver or kidney cancer. The CDR3 runs from the conserved cysteine through the conserved F or W. D genes are given only for firm matches.

TRBV25-1	.	TRBJ2-1	CACYRDNEQFF
TRBV10-2	.	TRBJ2-5	CASSEERLGETQYF
TRBV5-1	.	TRBJ1-5	CASSLALEKGQPQHF
TRBV5-8	TRBD1	TRBJ2-7	CASSLRGGSEQYF
TRBV9	TRBD1	TRBJ1-4	CASSAQGQPNEKLFF
TRBV11-2	TRBD1	TRBJ2-7	CASRPTGTGGSEQYF
TRBV7-6	.	TRBJ1-6	CASSTDNSPLHF
TRBV14	.	TRBJ1-2	CASSQAAQVNYGYTF
TRBV9	.	TRBJ2-4	CASSVDRSEGIQYF
TRBV25-1	.	TRBJ2-7	CASAKADGVASEQYF
TRBV28	.	TRBJ1-4	CASSLPGRRDEKLFF
TRBV29-1	TRBD1	TRBJ1-1	CSVRTGTGAIEAFF
TRBV19	.	TRBJ2-7	CASSTFKGSTTKQYF
TRBV6-5	.	TRBJ1-2	CASSSGADGYTF
TRBV4-1	.	TRBJ1-3	CASSATPPEPGNTIYF
TRBV7-2	TRBD1	TRBJ1-5	CASSLEGQPNQPQHF
TRBV19	.	TRBJ2-5	CASQWGNDQTQYF
TRBV7-3	TRBD1	TRBJ2-3	CASSSGQAADTQYF
TRBV19	.	TRBJ1-1	CASSLPRRGTAEAFF
TRBV7-3	TRBD1	TRBJ2-1	CASSLDRGGLGDEQFF
TRBV29-1	.	TRBJ1-5	CSVVNSGQPQHF
TRBV19	.	TRBJ1-1	CASTDPRPNTEAFF
TRBV7-2	.	TRBJ2-6	CASSLGHPNSGANVLTF
TRBV7-2	.	TRBJ2-7	CASSLAGGISYEQYF
TRBV11-3	.	TRBJ2-2	CASSWGPGELFF
TRBV10-1	.	TRBJ2-7	CASSATPGYEQYF
TRBV2	.	TRBJ2-6	CASWGDRSSGANVLTF
TRBV28	.	TRBJ2-1	CASSLFGGAYNEQFF
TRBV7-7	.	TRBJ1-1	CASSRGGFF
TRBV7-2	TRBD2	TRBJ2-5	CASSRTSGGVGQETQYF
TRBV5-6	TRBD2	TRBJ2-7	CASSLSGALSYEQYF
TRBV10-1	.	TRBJ2-2	CASSGSGNTGELFF
TRBV2	.	TRBJ2-7	CASSEDPRGPSYEQYF
TRBV11-1	.	TRBJ2-2	CASNPKGNTGELFF
TRBV11-3	.	TRBJ1-1	CASGPRQRATEAFF
TRBV19	TRBD1	TRBJ2-7	CASSIDRGREQYF
TRBV15	.	TRBJ1-6	CATSSLVDSPLHF
TRBV5-4	TRBD2	TRBJ2-1	CASSVGLAGGNNEQFF
TRBV2	.	TRBJ2-2	CASKRITGRTGELFF
TRBV19	TRBD1	TRBJ1-2	CASRHRDSHGYTF
TRBV5-1	TRBD1	TRBJ2-7	CASSPAGTGAYEQYF
TRBV19	.	TRBJ1-5	CASSPSGGRGQPQHF
TRBV2	.	TRBJ1-3	CARGGGGLSGNTIYF
TRBV6-1	.	TRBJ1-1	CASSVQERKAFF
TRBV14	.	TRBJ1-1	CASSQYRAQNTEAFF
TRBV5-1	TRBD1	TRBJ1-1	CASSLGDSPGAEAFF
TRBV19	.	TRBJ2-7	CASSIGGLVDEQYF
TRBV5-1	.	TRBJ2-5	CASSRQAETQYF
TRBV6-5	.	TRBJ2-7	CASRFAGYEQYF
TRBV7-9	.	TRBJ1-4	CASSLKGEWGEKLFF
TRBV11-2	TRBD2	TRBJ2-5	CASSSVLAGAEYQETQYF
TRBV6-6	.	TRBJ2-1	CASSSRTGSYNEQFF
TRBV9	TRBD1	TRBJ2-3	CASSDGDRGTDTQYF
TRBV7-9	.	TRBJ2-5	CASSPQAAGETQYF
TRBV6-6	.	TRBJ2-7	CASSYVGPQGEQYF